These T cell receptor beta chains were read from a single sample in a study of cytomegalovirus exposure and HLA in healthy donors. The protocol was immunoSEQ multiplex PCR, while the TCRdb copy is restricted to in-frame clones and leaves out a portion. The sample includes 100,000 or so clones, roughly 86% of them seen just once. What was sequenced was PBMCs. The receptors were sampled from a woman between 18 and 29 years old in good health and CMV-seropositive. CDR3s include the opening cysteine and the closing phenylalanine or tryptophan. D genes are given only for firm matches. The listing skips clone size in some rows; elsewhere it reads once, few, many or a size class.

j_call: TRBJ1-2
clone_size: .
v_call: TRBV21-1
d_call: .
cdr3_nt: TGTGCCAGCAGCTCAAACTTCGGGGATGGCTACACCTTC
cdr3_aa: CASSSNFGDGYTF

j_call: TRBJ2-7
clone_size: .
v_call: TRBV18
d_call: .
cdr3_nt: TGTGCCAGCTCACCCACCTTGAGAGGCCCTCTTTTTTCCGAGCAGTACTTC
cdr3_aa: CASSPTLRGPLFSEQYF

j_call: TRBJ2-7
clone_size: .
v_call: TRBV6-1
d_call: TRBD2
cdr3_nt: TGTGCCAGCAGACTAGCGGGTGACTACGAGCAGTACTTC
cdr3_aa: CASRLAGDYEQYF

j_call: TRBJ1-2
clone_size: few
v_call: TRBV5-1
d_call: .
cdr3_nt: TGCGCCAGCAGCTCAAATGGACAGCCTGGGAGTGGCTACACCTTC
cdr3_aa: CASSSNGQPGSGYTF

j_call: TRBJ1-1
clone_size: .
v_call: TRBV7-2
d_call: .
cdr3_nt: TGTGCCAGTGTTGTCGTCGGGGATGGTGAAGCTTTCTTT
cdr3_aa: CASVVVGDGEAFF

j_call: TRBJ2-3
clone_size: .
v_call: TRBV29-1
d_call: TRBD1
cdr3_nt: TGCAGCGACAGGGGTAACCGCGGCACAGATACGCAGTATTTT
cdr3_aa: CSDRGNRGTDTQYF

j_call: TRBJ1-1
clone_size: .
v_call: TRBV14
d_call: .
cdr3_nt: TGTGCCAGCGACCTGACAGGATTGGACACTGAAGCTTTCTTT
cdr3_aa: CASDLTGLDTEAFF

j_call: TRBJ1-1
clone_size: .
v_call: TRBV19
d_call: .
cdr3_nt: TGTGCCAGTAGTATAGGGGCGGGGAGTTTGGCTGAAGCTTTCTTT
cdr3_aa: CASSIGAGSLAEAFF

j_call: TRBJ1-2
clone_size: once
v_call: TRBV6-5
d_call: .
cdr3_nt: TGTGCCAGCAGTGCGGGAATCTACTATGGCTACACCTTC
cdr3_aa: CASSAGIYYGYTF

j_call: TRBJ2-1
clone_size: .
v_call: TRBV4-1
d_call: TRBD2
cdr3_nt: TGCGCCAGCAGCCCAACTAGCGGGAGGGGGGCCAATGAGCAGTTCTTC
cdr3_aa: CASSPTSGRGANEQFF

j_call: TRBJ2-7
clone_size: .
v_call: TRBV9
d_call: TRBD2
cdr3_nt: TGTGCCAGCAGCGTAGGGACTAGCGGGATCCACGAGCAGTACTTC
cdr3_aa: CASSVGTSGIHEQYF

j_call: TRBJ2-7
clone_size: .
v_call: TRBV5-1
d_call: .
cdr3_nt: TGCGCCAGCAGCTTGGAGGCGGTTCACGAGCAGTACTTC
cdr3_aa: CASSLEAVHEQYF

j_call: TRBJ1-1
clone_size: .
v_call: TRBV6-1
d_call: TRBD1
cdr3_nt: TGTGCCAGCAGTGAATTGGGCAGGGGGCTCACTGAAGCTTTCTTT
cdr3_aa: CASSELGRGLTEAFF

j_call: TRBJ2-7
clone_size: .
v_call: TRBV2
d_call: .
cdr3_nt: TGTGCCAGCACCAGTCTCCGAGAGCAGTACTTC
cdr3_aa: CASTSLREQYF

j_call: TRBJ1-2
clone_size: .
v_call: TRBV5-1
d_call: TRBD1
cdr3_nt: TGCGCCAGCAGCTTGCGACAGGGGGGGTATGGCTACACCTTC
cdr3_aa: CASSLRQGGYGYTF

j_call: TRBJ2-1
clone_size: .
v_call: TRBV5-4
d_call: TRBD1
cdr3_nt: TGTGCCAGCAGCTCAGACAGGGCGACAGCCTACAATGAGCAGTTCTTC
cdr3_aa: CASSSDRATAYNEQFF

j_call: TRBJ1-5
clone_size: few
v_call: TRBV2
d_call: TRBD1
cdr3_nt: TGTGCCAGCAGCCCTGACAGGGGGAATCAGCCCCAGCATTTT
cdr3_aa: CASSPDRGNQPQHF

j_call: TRBJ1-2
clone_size: once
v_call: TRBV19
d_call: .
cdr3_nt: TGTGCCAGCTCAACCGGGGGATCGGGGGGCTATGGCTACACCTTC
cdr3_aa: CASSTGGSGGYGYTF

j_call: TRBJ2-1
clone_size: few
v_call: TRBV7-9
d_call: .
cdr3_nt: TGTGCCAGCAGCTCTTCAGGTGAGCAGTTCTTC
cdr3_aa: CASSSSGEQFF

j_call: TRBJ2-7
clone_size: .
v_call: TRBV7-2
d_call: .
cdr3_nt: TGTGCCAGCAGCTCACCTGGAGCTAGCCGCTACGAGCAGTACTTC
cdr3_aa: CASSSPGASRYEQYF

j_call: TRBJ2-7
clone_size: once
v_call: TRBV29-1
d_call: .
cdr3_nt: TGCAGCGTTCGGGATCCCACGGGGGAGCAGTACTTC
cdr3_aa: CSVRDPTGEQYF

j_call: TRBJ1-2
clone_size: .
v_call: TRBV9
d_call: .
cdr3_nt: TGTGCCAGCACCCCGTGGGAGAAGGGGGTATCTGGCTACACCTTC
cdr3_aa: CASTPWEKGVSGYTF

j_call: TRBJ1-4
clone_size: .
v_call: TRBV4-1
d_call: .
cdr3_nt: TGCGCCAGCAGCCAGAGCGGGACGGTGGGAGAAAAACTGTTTTTT
cdr3_aa: CASSQSGTVGEKLFF

j_call: TRBJ2-7
clone_size: .
v_call: TRBV7-2
d_call: .
cdr3_nt: TGTGCCAGCAGCTTAGATGGGGGCTGGTCCTACGAGCAGTACTTC
cdr3_aa: CASSLDGGWSYEQYF

j_call: TRBJ2-3
clone_size: .
v_call: TRBV5-1
d_call: .
cdr3_nt: TGCGCCAGCAGCTTTACCACGTACCGGGACACCTCTAGCACAGATACGCAGTATTTT
cdr3_aa: CASSFTTYRDTSSTDTQYF

j_call: TRBJ2-5
clone_size: .
v_call: TRBV6-1
d_call: .
cdr3_nt: TGTGCCAGCGGAGGGGGGGCCCAAGAGACCCAGTACTTC
cdr3_aa: CASGGGAQETQYF

j_call: TRBJ1-6
clone_size: .
v_call: TRBV7-8
d_call: .
cdr3_nt: TGTGCCAGCAGCTTAGACGGCAGGGAAAATTCACCCCTCCACTTT
cdr3_aa: CASSLDGRENSPLHF

j_call: TRBJ1-4
clone_size: .
v_call: TRBV29-1
d_call: .
cdr3_nt: TGCAGCGTTGCCTCCAGGGTAGGAGCAACTAATGAAAAACTGTTTTTT
cdr3_aa: CSVASRVGATNEKLFF

j_call: TRBJ1-1
clone_size: .
v_call: TRBV28
d_call: TRBD1
cdr3_nt: TGTGCCAGCAGTTCCCCCGCGGGACAGACAATGAACACTGAAGCTTTCTTT
cdr3_aa: CASSSPAGQTMNTEAFF

j_call: TRBJ1-5
clone_size: .
v_call: TRBV9
d_call: .
cdr3_nt: TGTGCCAGCAGCGTAGTTAGGACAAAGCGTTTAGGCAATCAGCCCCAGCATTTT
cdr3_aa: CASSVVRTKRLGNQPQHF

j_call: TRBJ1-1
clone_size: .
v_call: TRBV6-1
d_call: TRBD1
cdr3_nt: TGTGCCAGCAGTGAAGTCTACAGGGGAGAGTTCTTT
cdr3_aa: CASSEVYRGEFF

j_call: TRBJ1-5
clone_size: .
v_call: TRBV28
d_call: TRBD1
cdr3_nt: TGTGCCAGCAGTTGGACAGGGGGCAGGGGCAATCAGCCCCAGCATTTT
cdr3_aa: CASSWTGGRGNQPQHF

j_call: TRBJ2-7
clone_size: .
v_call: TRBV5-1
d_call: .
cdr3_nt: TGCGCCAGCAGCTTGGAGGGGGTCGAGCAGTACTTC
cdr3_aa: CASSLEGVEQYF

j_call: TRBJ2-7
clone_size: .
v_call: TRBV27
d_call: TRBD2
cdr3_nt: TGTGCCAGCAGTTTGGGGGGGTCGGTCGAGCAGTACTTC
cdr3_aa: CASSLGGSVEQYF

j_call: TRBJ2-1
clone_size: once
v_call: TRBV5-1
d_call: .
cdr3_nt: TGCGCCAGCAGCTCGCCGGACAGGGAGGGCAATGAGCAGTTCTTC
cdr3_aa: CASSSPDREGNEQFF

j_call: TRBJ2-6
clone_size: .
v_call: TRBV2
d_call: .
cdr3_nt: TGTGCCAGCAGTGGGGGGCTTGGCGGGGCCAACGTCCTGACTTTC
cdr3_aa: CASSGGLGGANVLTF

j_call: TRBJ1-3
clone_size: many
v_call: TRBV7-9
d_call: .
cdr3_nt: TGTGCCAGCAGCGCCCGGGACATCTACTCTGGAAACACCATATATTTT
cdr3_aa: CASSARDIYSGNTIYF

j_call: TRBJ2-5
clone_size: .
v_call: TRBV5-1
d_call: .
cdr3_nt: TGCGCCAGCAGCGCGAAGCAGGGTCGGGAGACCCAGTACTTC
cdr3_aa: CASSAKQGRETQYF

j_call: TRBJ2-4
clone_size: .
v_call: TRBV6-5
d_call: TRBD1
cdr3_nt: TGTGCCAGCAGGACAGGGAAAAACATTCAGTACTTC
cdr3_aa: CASRTGKNIQYF

j_call: TRBJ1-1
clone_size: .
v_call: TRBV19
d_call: TRBD1
cdr3_nt: TGTGCCAGTAGTCAACTAGCCGGGACAGGGAAAGCTTTCTTT
cdr3_aa: CASSQLAGTGKAFF

j_call: TRBJ2-1
clone_size: .
v_call: TRBV5-1
d_call: .
cdr3_nt: TGCGCCAGCAGCCGGGACTGGAATGAGCAGTTCTTC
cdr3_aa: CASSRDWNEQFF

j_call: TRBJ1-1
clone_size: .
v_call: TRBV30
d_call: .
cdr3_nt: TGTGCCTGGAGTAACATCCCCCTGAACACTGAAGCTTTCTTT
cdr3_aa: CAWSNIPLNTEAFF

j_call: TRBJ2-3
clone_size: .
v_call: TRBV5-4
d_call: TRBD2
cdr3_nt: TGTGCCAGCAGCCCGGGAGCACTTCAGCGGGGGGGCCTAGATACGCAGTATTTT
cdr3_aa: CASSPGALQRGGLDTQYF

j_call: TRBJ1-4
clone_size: .
v_call: TRBV5-1
d_call: TRBD1
cdr3_nt: TGCGCCAGCAGCTTGATGGCAGGGGGGACTAATGAAAAACTGTTTTTT
cdr3_aa: CASSLMAGGTNEKLFF

j_call: TRBJ2-3
clone_size: .
v_call: TRBV4-1
d_call: TRBD2
cdr3_nt: TGCGCCAGCAGCCTTTCAGACCGGGGGGGATGGACAGATACGCAGTATTTT
cdr3_aa: CASSLSDRGGWTDTQYF

j_call: TRBJ2-3
clone_size: .
v_call: TRBV29-1
d_call: TRBD1
cdr3_nt: TGCAGCGTTCGGACAGGGGGCAACACAGATACGCAGTATTTT
cdr3_aa: CSVRTGGNTDTQYF

j_call: TRBJ1-1
clone_size: .
v_call: TRBV10-2
d_call: TRBD1
cdr3_nt: TGCGCCACCATTAGGGGACAGGGGATCATGAACACTGAAGCTTTCTTT
cdr3_aa: CATIRGQGIMNTEAFF

j_call: TRBJ2-1
clone_size: .
v_call: TRBV11-2
d_call: .
cdr3_nt: TGTGCCAGCAGCTCCCCCAGGGATGAGCAGTTCTTC
cdr3_aa: CASSSPRDEQFF

j_call: TRBJ1-4
clone_size: few
v_call: TRBV10-1
d_call: .
cdr3_nt: TGCACCACTAGGGAGTTTCCCTTAACTAATGAAAAACTGTTTTTT
cdr3_aa: CTTREFPLTNEKLFF

j_call: TRBJ2-2
clone_size: .
v_call: TRBV5-1
d_call: TRBD2
cdr3_nt: TGCGCCAGCAGCTATGGACTAGCGGGGGGGCCCACCGGGGAGCTGTTTTTT
cdr3_aa: CASSYGLAGGPTGELFF

j_call: TRBJ2-1
clone_size: .
v_call: TRBV11-3
d_call: TRBD2
cdr3_nt: TGTGCCAGCAGCCTTTCTAGCGGGTACGTCGATGAGCAGTTCTTC
cdr3_aa: CASSLSSGYVDEQFF

j_call: TRBJ2-7
clone_size: .
v_call: TRBV28
d_call: .
cdr3_nt: TGTGCCAGCAGTTACCGGGACAACTCCTACGAGCAGTACTTC
cdr3_aa: CASSYRDNSYEQYF

j_call: TRBJ2-3
clone_size: .
v_call: TRBV7-3
d_call: .
cdr3_nt: TGTGCCAGCAGCTTTCAGGGATCTTACACAGATACGCAGTATTTT
cdr3_aa: CASSFQGSYTDTQYF

j_call: TRBJ1-1
clone_size: .
v_call: TRBV9
d_call: .
cdr3_nt: TGTGCCAGCAGCGCAGAAGCTGGGAGGATCACTGAAGCTTTCTTT
cdr3_aa: CASSAEAGRITEAFF

j_call: TRBJ2-1
clone_size: .
v_call: TRBV5-1
d_call: TRBD2
cdr3_nt: TGCGCCAGCGGTCTAGCGGGGGCCTCTTACAATGAGCAGTTCTTC
cdr3_aa: CASGLAGASYNEQFF

j_call: TRBJ1-1
clone_size: .
v_call: TRBV21-1
d_call: .
cdr3_nt: TGTGCCAGCAGCAAAGACAGGAACACTGAAGCTTTCTTT
cdr3_aa: CASSKDRNTEAFF